The 24 T cell receptor beta chains below come from one sample, sequenced in a study of blood T cell repertoires in COVID-19. TCRdb's copy holds only in-frame clones and misses some; the assay was immunoSEQ multiplex PCR. The data hold tens of thousands of clones, with roughly 77% observed a single time. Sequencing was performed on peripheral blood. These TCRs come from a man aged 50 or older with active or convalescent COVID-19.

The chain couples TRBV2 to TRBJ2-1, with 14 positions matching TRBD2. V shed 7 bases, J shed 7 bases, and the junction held 3 bases outside the gene matches. Germline V gene lookup returns CDR1 SNHLY and CDR2 FYNNEI. The CDR3 consists of 14 residues. The CDR3 is CASIRTSGGNEQFF. CDR3 sequence (DNA): TGTGCCAGCATTAGGACTAGCGGGGGGAATGAGCAGTTCTTC.

This sequence joins TRBV4-1 and TRBJ1-6; D might be TRBD1 (5 bases). The germline gives CDR1 MGHRA, CDR2 YSYEKL. The ends were cut back, 1 base at V and 6 bases at J, with 7 bases in the middle. This CDR3 contains 14 residues. The CDR3 protein is CASSQGQPNSPLHF. The CDR3 DNA is TGCGCCAGCAGCCAAGGACAGCCTAATTCACCCCTCCACTTT.

This clone was counted a single time. Written as DNA, the CDR3 is TGTGCCAGCAGTTACACCGGGGCCGGGGAGCTGTTTTTT. It translates to CASSYTGAGELFF. The chain carries TRBV6-5 and TRBJ2-2; possible D gene TRBD2, 5 bases. The CDR3 consists of 13 residues. Germline loops: CDR1 MNHEY, CDR2 SVGAGI. The V end was cut by 2 bases, the J end by 6 bases, with 7 bases between.

The gene calls are TRBV19 and TRBJ1-2, with a possible D match to TRBD1 (6 bases). Germline CDR1 is LNHDA and CDR2 is SQIVND (reference sequence). This CDR3 is 13 amino acids long. V was pared by 7 bases and J by 2 bases, with 11 bases between. The CDR3 reads CASIRDRNYGYTF. In DNA form, the CDR3 reads TGTGCCAGTATCAGAGACAGGAACTATGGCTACACCTTC.

The chain uses TRBV7-2 and TRBJ2-1, with 8 positions matching TRBD1. Looked up from germline, CDR1 is SGHTA and CDR2 is FQGNSA. This CDR3 has 15 residues. After removal of 4 bases from V and 4 bases from J, the junction contained 6 bases not matched to a gene. CDR3 residues: CASSSLGQAYNEQFF. Here the CDR3 DNA reads TGTGCCAGCAGCTCTCTGGGACAGGCATACAATGAGCAGTTCTTC.

J is TRBJ2-5 and V is TRBV7-2; no clear D gene. Germline V gene lookup returns CDR1 SGHTA and CDR2 FQGNSA. The CDR3 spans 12 residues. V lost 5 bases and J 4 bases, leaving 8 bases between the germline ends. CDR3 residues: CASSPMRETQYF. The CDR3 DNA sequence: TGTGCCAGCAGCCCAATGCGAGAGACCCAGTACTTC.

The gene calls are TRBV23-1 and TRBJ1-1, with D unclear. TRBV23-1 is an ORF, with its function uncertain. The V end was cut by 11 bases, the J end by 1 base, with 11 bases between. The CDR3 sequence is 12 residues long. The CDR3 region is CAPLSGNTEAFF. DNA for the CDR3: TGCGCCCCCCTGTCAGGGAACACTGAAGCTTTCTTT.

V and J are TRBV4-2 and TRBJ2-5; 9 bases are shared with TRBD1. The V gene end was trimmed by 3 bases and the J gene end by 4 bases; junction bases not matched to a gene: 6. The germline gives CDR1 LGHNA, CDR2 YNFKEQ. The CDR3 length is 15 residues. DNA for the CDR3: TGTGCCAGCAGCCAGGAAACAGGGGGCCCAGAGACCCAGTACTTC. This encodes CASSQETGGPETQYF.

The chain couples TRBV9 to TRBJ1-6, with D tentatively TRBD1 (6 bases). From germline, CDR1 is SGDLS and CDR2 YYNGEE. Trimming removed 4 bases from V and 10 bases from J, with 21 bases in between. The CDR3 totals 16 residues. The CDR3 bases are TGTGCCAGCAGCCCTCGAGTTCAGGGGCCTGGCTCACCCCTCCACTTT. It yields the protein CASSPRVQGPGSPLHF.

The chain is built from TRBV6-6 and TRBJ1-3, with 7 positions matching TRBD1. Germline V CDR1 and CDR2: MNHNY, SVGAGI (reference sequence). With V trimmed by 7 bases and J by 0 bases, 6 bases remained unmatched. This CDR3 is built from 15 residues. CDR3 in DNA: TGTGCCAGCACCCGACAGGGATTCTCTGGAAACACCATATATTTT. As protein: CASTRQGFSGNTIYF.

J is TRBJ2-2 and V is TRBV7-3, with 12 bases identical to TRBD1. The CDR3 has 17 amino acids. Germline V gene data show CDR1 as SGHTA and CDR2 as FQGTGA. V dropped 6 bases and J dropped 6; count of bases not matched to a gene: 11. The CDR3 loop reads CASSPHLGTGGSGELFF. The DNA of the CDR3 is TGTGCCAGCAGTCCTCACTTAGGGACAGGGGGCTCCGGGGAGCTGTTTTTT.

With regard to this clone: With a much larger clone just one base away, this may be a read error. The V and J genes are TRBV7-9 and TRBJ1-2, with D perhaps matching TRBD1 (5 bases). The CDR3 loop spans 14 amino acids. The V end was cut by 5 bases, the J end by 4 bases, with 14 bases between. Germline CDR1 is SEHNR and CDR2 is FQNEAQ (reference sequence). The CDR3 sequence: CASSPATASYGYTF. In DNA, the CDR3 is TGTGCCAGCAGCCCCGCGACAGCCTCCTATGGCTACACCTTC.

This clone came up many times. The chain has TRBV7-9 and TRBJ2-7, with D maybe TRBD1 (5 bases). V was shortened by 8 bases and J by 4 bases, with 9 bases between the two germline ends. In germline, CDR1 is SEHNR, CDR2 FQNEAQ (reference sequence). The CDR3 totals 11 residues. CDR3 loop: CASQTAYEQYF. CDR3 bases: TGTGCCAGCCAGACAGCGTACGAGCAGTACTTC.

This CDR3 reads CAISASGTSGDEQYF. The DNA for the CDR3 is TGTGCCATCAGTGCGTCCGGGACTAGCGGGGACGAGCAGTACTTC. The chain couples TRBV10-3 to TRBJ2-7; 13 bases map to TRBD2. V gave up 4 bases and J gave up 5 bases; unmatched junction bases: 5. The CDR3 is 15 amino acids. Germline V gene sequence: CDR1 ENHRY, CDR2 SYGVKD.

This clone was detected only once. The rearrangement links TRBV19 to TRBJ2-2; 7 nucleotides align to TRBD1. The CDR3 runs 15 residues. The germline V gene encodes CDR1 LNHDA and CDR2 SQIVND (reference sequence). The junction had 8 bases not matched to a gene; V was cut back by 5 bases and J by 5 bases. The CDR3 region has the DNA TGTGCCAGTAGTGCCGGGACAGTGAATACCGGGGAGCTGTTTTTT. Protein: CASSAGTVNTGELFF.

The rearrangement links TRBV18 to TRBJ2-1, with TRBD1 identical over 8 bases. Germline V gene lookup returns CDR1 KGHSH and CDR2 LQKENI. This CDR3 spans 15 amino acids. V shed 4 bases, J shed 2 bases, and the junction held 4 bases outside the gene matches. CDR3 in DNA: TGTGCCAGCTCACTGGGGACAGGTGCCTACAATGAGCAGTTCTTC. This sequence encodes CASSLGTGAYNEQFF.

The rearrangement uses TRBV7-9 and TRBJ1-1; no firm D call. CDR1 SEHNR and CDR2 FQNEAQ come from the germline V gene (reference sequence). Trimming shortened V by 4 bases and J by 4 bases, and 16 bases separated the two germline ends. This CDR3 region has 15 residues. The CDR3 DNA is TGTGCCAGCAGCTCAAACCTCGGTCGCGGCACTGAAGCTTTCTTT. Its translation is CASSSNLGRGTEAFF. Combining the CDR3 with reference TRBV7-9 and TRBJ1-1 gives the whole variable domain DTGVSQNPRHKITKRGQNVTFRCDPISEHNRLYWYRQTLGQGPEFLTYFQNEAQLEKSRLLSDRFSAERPKGSFSTLEIQRTEQGDSAMYLCASSSNLGRGTEAFFGQGTRLTVV.

V gene TRBV7-6 combines with J gene TRBJ2-1; D possibly corresponds to TRBD2 (6 bases). V was pared by 1 base and J by 0 bases, with 10 bases between. The CDR3 loop spans 16 amino acids. Germline V gene data show CDR1 as SGHVS and CDR2 as FNYEAQ. CDR3 DNA: TGTGCCAGCAGCTTAGAGGGACTTAGCTCCTACAATGAGCAGTTCTTC. It specifies CASSLEGLSSYNEQFF.

This clone was observed many times. The chain is built from TRBV13 and TRBJ2-1, with 10 bases fitting TRBD2. CDR3 length equals 16 residues. With 5 bases clipped from V and 7 bases from J, the junction kept 11 bases outside the gene matches. The germline CDR1 and CDR2 sequences are PRHDT and FYEKMQ (reference sequence). The CDR3, as DNA: TGTGCCAGCAGCGCCCAGAGAGCGGGGGGGCTTAATGAGCAGTTCTTC. It encodes CASSAQRAGGLNEQFF.

The V gene is TRBV4-1, the J gene TRBJ1-2, with D maybe TRBD1 (5 bases). The ends were cut back, 3 bases at V and 1 base at J, with 12 bases in the middle. In germline, CDR1 is MGHRA, CDR2 YSYEKL. There are 15 residues in the CDR3. In DNA, the CDR3 is TGCGCCAGCAGCCAGACATGGGGCGTTAACTATGGCTACACCTTC. It translates to CASSQTWGVNYGYTF.

The CDR3 sequence: CASSRGGDTGELFF. The CDR3 DNA is TGTGCCAGCAGTCGGGGGGGCGACACCGGGGAGCTGTTTTTT. The chain has TRBV25-1 and TRBJ2-2; 8 bases match TRBD2. Trimming at V came to 5 bases and at J to 3 bases, leaving 2 bases not matched to a gene. CDR3 length: 14 residues. The germline CDR1 and CDR2 sequences are MGHDK and SYGVNS.

Here the CDR3 reads CASSLQGAGTDTQYF. CDR3 nucleotide sequence: TGCGCCAGCAGCTTACAGGGGGCGGGCACAGATACGCAGTATTTT. The chain is built from TRBV5-1 and TRBJ2-3; 9 bases align to TRBD1. This CDR3 is built from 15 residues. Germline loops: CDR1 SGHRS, CDR2 YFSETQ. V was pared by 2 bases and J by 1 base, with 2 bases of the junction left unmatched.

This rearrangement joins TRBV12-5 to TRBJ2-1; TRBD1 matches 9 bases. J gave up 7 bases and V 1 base, and 8 bases lay outside the gene matches. This CDR3 contains 16 residues. Germline CDR1 LGHNT, CDR2 FRNRAP. The CDR3 reads CASGLGTGQGPNEQFF. The CDR3 DNA sequence: TGTGCTAGTGGTTTGGGGACGGGACAGGGCCCTAATGAGCAGTTCTTC.

This clone has just a few counts. Other DNA sequences within the sample encode an identical CDR3. The chain joins TRBV6-5 to TRBJ1-5; tentatively, D is TRBD1 (6 bases). Per the germline V gene, CDR1 is MNHEY and CDR2 is SVGAGI. V was clipped by 4 bases and J by 3 bases, with 10 bases between them. The length of the CDR3 is 14 residues. CDR3 sequence: CASSSGQHNQPQHF. As DNA, the CDR3 is TGTGCCAGCAGTTCAGGACAGCACAATCAGCCCCAGCATTTT.